The table lists the clone carrying this T cell receptor (beta chain) with many counts. Its antigen is not identified. CDR3 size: 12 residues. Deletions cut 6 bases from V and 4 bases from J, with 10 bases between. CDR1 and CDR2 (germline): SGHNT, YENEEA. Axillary draining lymph nodes of breast cancer patients supplied the node samples. These data originate in a study of breast tumors, draining lymph nodes, adjacent tissues. Study findings and constraints: Luminal-like breast cancer showed significantly greater tumor-nontumor repertoire similarity than basal-like breast cancer did. That most tumor T cells come from lymph nodes remained unproven.

TCRdb itself ran the multiplex PCR reads through MiXCR, one entry per CDR3 protein. The data contain roughly 120,000 distinct CDR3 sequences, about 20% of them singletons. The TCR comes from a female donor with breast cancer. Some clones in this sample may be carry-over from other donors' samples. The material sequenced was axillary lymph node tissue. The genes are TRBV11-3 and TRBJ2-7; D assignment may be TRBD1 or TRBD2 (6 bases each). CDR3 amino acids: CASRGGRYEQYF. The CDR3 coding sequence is TGTGCCAGCAGGGGGGGCCGATACGAGCAGTACTTC.